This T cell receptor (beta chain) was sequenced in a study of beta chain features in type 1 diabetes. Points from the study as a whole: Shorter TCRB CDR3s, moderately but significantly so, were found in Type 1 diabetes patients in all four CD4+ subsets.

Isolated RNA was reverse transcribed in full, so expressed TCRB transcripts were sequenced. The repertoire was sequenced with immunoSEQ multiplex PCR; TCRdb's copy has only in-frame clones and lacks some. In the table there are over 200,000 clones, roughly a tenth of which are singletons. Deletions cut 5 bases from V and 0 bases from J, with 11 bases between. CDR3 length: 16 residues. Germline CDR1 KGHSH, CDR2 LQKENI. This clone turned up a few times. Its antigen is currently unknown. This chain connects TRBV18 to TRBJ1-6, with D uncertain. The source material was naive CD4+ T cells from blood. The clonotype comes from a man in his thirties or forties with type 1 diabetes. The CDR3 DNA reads TGTGCCAGCTCAGAGTACGAGAGCTCCTATAATTCACCCCTCCACTTT. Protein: CASSEYESSYNSPLHF.